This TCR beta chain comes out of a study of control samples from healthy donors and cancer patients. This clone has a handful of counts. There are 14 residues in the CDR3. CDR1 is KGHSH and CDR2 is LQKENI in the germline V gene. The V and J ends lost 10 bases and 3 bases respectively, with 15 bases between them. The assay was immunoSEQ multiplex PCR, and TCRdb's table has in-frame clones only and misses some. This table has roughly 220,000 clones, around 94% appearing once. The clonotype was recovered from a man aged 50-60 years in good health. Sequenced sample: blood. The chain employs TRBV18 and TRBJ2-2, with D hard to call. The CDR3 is CATSSFPYTGELFF. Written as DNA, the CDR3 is TGTGCCACTTCTTCGTTCCCTTACACCGGGGAGCTGTTTTTT.